This passage covers 30 T cell receptor beta chains from one sample sequenced in a study of cytomegalovirus exposure and HLA in healthy donors. A multiplex PCR was run with 60 Vbeta primers and 13 Jbeta primers. Assay: immunoSEQ multiplex PCR; the TCRdb copy retains only in-frame clones and omits some. The sample lists 150,000 to 200,000 clones, almost 85% occurring once. The sample consisted of PBMCs. The source of these receptors is a boy aged 5 to 17 in good health and CMV-seronegative.

The V gene is TRBV29-1, the J gene TRBJ2-1; the D is unclear. Germline values: CDR1 SQVTM, CDR2 ANQGSEA. The CDR3 has 15 residues. V lost 2 bases, J lost 0 bases, and 11 bases lay in between. In nucleotides, the CDR3 is TGCAGCGTTGAATCGAGTTGGTCCTCCTACAATGAGCAGTTCTTC. Amino acids: CSVESSWSSYNEQFF.

V is TRBV7-2 and J is TRBJ1-2; no firm D call. This CDR3 spans 12 amino acids. The V end was cut by 7 bases, the J end by 9 bases, with 15 bases between. CDR1 SGHTA and CDR2 FQGNSA come from the germline V gene. CDR3: CASTYRSRSYTF. As DNA, the CDR3 is TGTGCCAGCACTTACCGTAGTAGAAGCTACACCTTC.

The rearrangement links TRBV25-1 to TRBJ2-7, with TRBD2 as a possible D gene (5 bases). V shed 1 base and J shed 6 bases, with 10 bases lying between them. The germline gives CDR1 MGHDK, CDR2 SYGVNS. The CDR3 totals 13 residues. The CDR3 spells CASSESGNTEQYF. The DNA for the CDR3 is TGTGCCAGCAGTGAATCGGGGAACACCGAGCAGTACTTC.

This rearrangement joins TRBV6-5 to TRBJ2-3; TRBD1 matches at 11 bases. The CDR3 is made up of 14 amino acids. Trimming cost V 6 bases and J 5 bases; bases outside gene matches: 4. Germline V lookup: CDR1 MNHEY, CDR2 SVGAGI. CDR3 region: CASRMGQGGDTQYF. The CDR3 nucleotides are TGTGCCAGCAGAATGGGACAGGGGGGAGATACGCAGTATTTT.

The chain is built from TRBV2 and TRBJ1-2; D is ambiguous. Germline V gene sequence: CDR1 SNHLY, CDR2 FYNNEI. CDR3 length equals 13 residues. V gave up 5 bases and J gave up 4 bases, with 11 bases separating them. The CDR3 spells CASSLPNSYGYTF. The CDR3 DNA sequence: TGTGCCAGCAGTCTCCCGAACAGCTATGGCTACACCTTC.

The chain employs TRBV29-1 and TRBJ1-4, with D possibly TRBD1 on 5 matching bases. The CDR3 runs to 12 residues. Trimming removed 7 bases at V and 4 bases at J, with 10 bases between. CDR1 is SQVTM and CDR2 is ANQGSEA in the germline V gene. CDR3 in DNA: TGCAGCGCTGTGACAGATAATGAAAAACTGTTTTTT. Protein sequence: CSAVTDNEKLFF.

This chain connects TRBV12-5 to TRBJ2-3; 7 bases map to TRBD1. There are 13 residues in the CDR3. Trimming removed 9 bases from V and 2 bases from J; junction bases left unmatched: 5. Germline V lookup: CDR1 LGHNT, CDR2 FRNRAP. The CDR3 spells CASKTGPTDTQYF. DNA for the CDR3: TGTGCTAGCAAGACAGGGCCCACAGATACGCAGTATTTT.

The chain has TRBV5-5 and TRBJ2-3, with TRBD2 as a possible D gene (6 bases). Trimming took 0 bases from V and 1 from J, leaving 9 bases between them. Germline lookup yields CDR1 SGHKS and CDR2 YYEKEE (reference sequence). This CDR3 is built from 15 residues. The CDR3 region is CASSLVSSGTDTQYF. The CDR3 region has the DNA TGTGCCAGCAGCTTGGTGTCTAGCGGCACAGATACGCAGTATTTT.

J is TRBJ2-7 and V is TRBV28; no definite D call. V lost 2 bases and J 0 bases, leaving 11 bases between the germline ends. CDR1 and CDR2 (germline): MDHEN, SYDVKM. This CDR3 region has 15 residues. The CDR3 loop is CASSLRRPPSYEQYF. The CDR3 DNA is TGTGCCAGCAGTTTACGGAGACCCCCCTCCTACGAGCAGTACTTC.

The chain joins TRBV10-3 to TRBJ2-7, with TRBD2 identical over 10 bases. With V trimmed by 1 base and J by 3 bases, 6 bases remained unmatched. The CDR3 runs to 16 residues. Germline V lookup: CDR1 ENHRY, CDR2 SYGVKD. The CDR3 sequence is CAISEYGAGGFYEQYF. The CDR3 nucleotides are TGTGCCATCAGTGAGTACGGAGCGGGAGGGTTCTACGAGCAGTACTTC.

The chain recombines TRBV28 with TRBJ2-5; 10 bases align to TRBD2. In germline, CDR1 is MDHEN, CDR2 SYDVKM. The trim removed 10 bases at V and 3 bases at J, leaving 14 bases unmatched. The CDR3 runs to 16 residues. Here the CDR3 reads CATYHRGSGRKETQYF. CDR3 DNA sequence: TGTGCCACCTACCACCGGGGTAGCGGGAGGAAAGAGACCCAGTACTTC.

This chain links TRBV5-6 with TRBJ2-1; 12 nucleotides agree with TRBD2. CDR3 length equals 18 residues. Germline V lookup: CDR1 SGHDT, CDR2 YYEEEE. Losses at the gene ends were 1 base for V and 0 bases for J; bases not matched to a gene: 5. CDR3 sequence: CASSLRLAGVSSYNEQFF. The CDR3 coding sequence is TGTGCCAGCAGCTTGAGACTAGCGGGGGTAAGCTCCTACAATGAGCAGTTCTTC. The full variable domain, rest sourced from reference TRBV5-6 and TRBJ2-1, is DAGVTQSPTHLIKTRGQQVTLRCSPKSGHDTVSWYQQALGQGPQFIFQYYEEEERQRGNFPDRFSGHQFPNYSSELNVNALLLGDSALYLCASSLRLAGVSSYNEQFFGPGTRLTVL.

This chain connects TRBV4-1 to TRBJ1-2, with a weak D call TRBD1 (5 bases). The germline gives CDR1 MGHRA, CDR2 YSYEKL. Trimming took 4 bases from V and 0 from J, leaving 24 bases between them. The CDR3 runs to 19 residues. CDR3 in DNA: TGCGCCAGCAGCCCCACGGGGGAAGGACGGGGCATCCCTAACTATGGCTACACCTTC. This sequence encodes CASSPTGEGRGIPNYGYTF.

The V call is TRBV30, the J call TRBJ1-4; 11 bases match TRBD1. V lost 8 bases, J lost 2 bases, and 10 bases stayed unmatched. CDR1 is GTSNPN, CDR2 SVGIG, per germline (reference sequence). This CDR3 has 16 amino acids. The CDR3 loop reads CATNPGQGGTNEKLFF. CDR3 sequence (DNA): TGTGCCACCAACCCGGGACAGGGGGGGACTAATGAAAAACTGTTTTTT.

This chain connects TRBV9 to TRBJ2-1; 8 nucleotides align to TRBD2. With 4 bases clipped from V and 4 bases from J, the junction kept 4 bases outside the gene matches. The germline gives CDR1 SGDLS, CDR2 YYNGEE. The CDR3 is 14 amino acids. The chain's CDR3 is CASSYSGAYNEQFF. The CDR3 DNA sequence: TGTGCCAGCAGCTATAGCGGGGCTTACAATGAGCAGTTCTTC.

This chain joins TRBV30 and TRBJ2-2, with D perhaps matching TRBD1 (6 bases). Trimming left V 4 bases short and J 7 bases short, with 22 bases between. This CDR3 spans 16 amino acids. Germline CDR1 and CDR2: GTSNPN and SVGIG (reference sequence). The CDR3 region has the DNA TGTGCCTGGAACGTCGGGACAAGTGGACCTAGCGGGGAGCTGTTTTTT. This encodes CAWNVGTSGPSGELFF.

The V gene is TRBV7-9, the J gene TRBJ1-4; D gene ambiguous. The germline V and J ends were trimmed by 5 bases and 0 bases, with 13 bases remaining between them. CDR1 SEHNR and CDR2 FQNEAQ come from the germline V gene (reference sequence). The CDR3 loop spans 16 amino acids. CDR3 DNA: TGTGCCAGCAGCCCCGCCCGGGGTGCAACTAATGAAAAACTGTTTTTT. Amino acids: CASSPARGATNEKLFF.

Notes on this clone: One end of the junction fails to match germline, which may point to a read error. The V gene is TRBV28, the J gene TRBJ1-2, with D possibly being TRBD1 (5 bases). The CDR3 totals 11 residues. CDR1 MDHEN and CDR2 SYDVKM come from the germline V gene. The CDR3 is CASTYPGGVLF. The DNA for the CDR3 is TGTGCCAGCACCTACCCGGGGGGAGTACTCTTC.

The gene calls are TRBV4-2 and TRBJ2-7, with 9 bases matching TRBD2. The J segment lost 2 bases and the V segment lost 0 bases, leaving 11 bases of the junction unmatched. Germline values: CDR1 LGHNA, CDR2 YNFKEQ. The CDR3 length is 18 residues. The CDR3 region is CASSQDTPSSGMTYEQYF. CDR3 sequence (DNA): TGTGCCAGCAGCCAAGATACGCCGTCTAGCGGGATGACCTACGAGCAGTACTTC.

The V call is TRBV29-1, the J call TRBJ2-5; 10 nucleotides agree with TRBD2. J gave up 11 bases and V 3 bases, and 6 bases lay outside the gene matches. The CDR3 contains 12 residues. CDR1 and CDR2 from the germline V gene are SQVTM and ANQGSEA. Written as DNA, the CDR3 is TGCAGCGTTGACCTAGCGGGAGCTTTACAGTACTTC. Its protein product is CSVDLAGALQYF.

This clone was observed a single time. The V and J genes are TRBV11-3 and TRBJ2-1, with D possibly being TRBD1 (6 bases). Germline CDR1 SGHNT, CDR2 YENEEA. The CDR3 has 15 amino acids. The germline V and J ends were trimmed by 2 bases and 6 bases, with 14 bases remaining between them. The CDR3 DNA reads TGTGCCAGCAGCTTACATACAGGGCTAATCAATGAGCAGTTCTTC. Translation gives CASSLHTGLINEQFF.

This chain links TRBV12-5 with TRBJ2-3; 10 bases are a match to TRBD1. The length of the CDR3 is 15 residues. J gave up 0 bases and V 6 bases, and 3 bases lay outside the gene matches. CDR1 and CDR2 (germline): LGHNT, FRNRAP. The CDR3 spells CASGPGQGSTDTQYF. The CDR3 DNA reads as TGTGCTAGTGGCCCGGGACAGGGGAGCACAGATACGCAGTATTTT. The full variable domain, completed using reference TRBV12-5 and TRBJ2-3, is DARVTQTPRHKVTEMGQEVTMRCQPILGHNTVFWYRQTMMQGLELLAYFRNRAPLDDSGMPKDRFSAEMPDATLATLKIQPSEPRDSAVYFCASGPGQGSTDTQYFGPGTRLTVL.

The chain couples TRBV5-1 to TRBJ1-2; D perhaps matches TRBD1 (5 bases). From germline, CDR1 is SGHRS and CDR2 YFSETQ. The CDR3 totals 13 residues. Trimming removed 1 base at V and 7 bases at J, with 11 bases between. The CDR3 DNA reads TGCGCCAGCAGCTTGACCAGGGAAGGTGGCTACACCTTC. The encoded protein is CASSLTREGGYTF.

The sample holds a few counts of this clone. This chain joins TRBV11-2 and TRBJ2-1; possible D gene TRBD2, 6 bases. The CDR3 is 15 amino acids. Trimming removed 0 bases from V and 3 bases from J, with 9 bases in between. CDR1 is SGHAT, CDR2 FQNNGV, per germline. CDR3 bases: TGTGCCAGCAGCTTAGACCTAGCGAGCTACAATGAGCAGTTCTTC. Protein: CASSLDLASYNEQFF. The entire variable domain, with the rest obtained from reference TRBV11-2 and TRBJ2-1, is as follows: EAGVAQSPRYKIIEKRQSVAFWCNPISGHATLYWYQQILGQGPKLLIQFQNNGVVDDSQLPKDRFSAERLKGVDSTLKIQPAKLEDSAVYLCASSLDLASYNEQFFGPGTRLTVL.

The rearrangement joins TRBV12-5 to TRBJ1-2, with 7 bases aligning to TRBD1. Germline V gene lookup returns CDR1 LGHNT and CDR2 FRNRAP. This CDR3 comprises 17 residues. V was pared by 4 bases and J by 0 bases, with 11 bases of the junction left unmatched. The CDR3 DNA sequence: TGTGCTAGTGGTTCCGACCCCGGGACAGTTTCTAACTATGGCTACACCTTC. Its translation is CASGSDPGTVSNYGYTF.

The chain is built from TRBV25-1 and TRBJ1-2; D call uncertain. The CDR3 contains 14 residues. Germline lookup yields CDR1 MGHDK and CDR2 SYGVNS. V lost 2 bases and J lost 4, with 11 bases in between. As DNA, the CDR3 is TGTGCCAGCAGTGAAGTCGAGGAGACCTATGGCTACACCTTC. Its protein product is CASSEVEETYGYTF.

The chain joins TRBV7-3 to TRBJ2-3; perhaps TRBD2 as D (7 bases). The germline V gene encodes CDR1 SGHTA and CDR2 FQGTGA. The CDR3 has 15 residues. The V end lost 5 bases, the J end lost 5 bases, and 17 bases lay between the germline ends. The CDR3 coding sequence is TGTGCCAGCAGCCCCTCGTCGGGGGGCGGAGATACGCAGTATTTT. This encodes CASSPSSGGGDTQYF.

This chain joins TRBV30 and TRBJ2-7; TRBD1 matches at 8 bases. The CDR3 sequence is 13 residues long. Trimming cost V 3 bases and J 4 bases; bases outside gene matches: 5. Germline-derived CDR1 and CDR2 are GTSNPN and SVGIG (reference sequence). Here the CDR3 reads CAWSAGGSYEQYF. The CDR3 nucleotides read TGTGCCTGGAGCGCAGGGGGCTCGTACGAGCAGTACTTC.

The V gene is TRBV28, the J gene TRBJ1-2; no clear D gene. Germline V gene lookup returns CDR1 MDHEN and CDR2 SYDVKM. The CDR3 sequence is 17 residues long. V gave up 5 bases and J gave up 5 bases, with 24 bases separating them. The CDR3 reads CASSQTGRDLEEYGYTF. The CDR3 DNA reads as TGTGCCAGCAGTCAAACGGGCCGGGATCTTGAGGAGTATGGCTACACCTTC.

CDR3 in DNA: TGCAGTGCCCGGGAGTCCTCGTACTTC. Protein product: CSARESSYF. V gene TRBV20-1 combines with J gene TRBJ2-7; D is possibly TRBD2 (6 bases). CDR3 length: 9 amino acids. Trimming left V 6 bases short and J 12 bases short, with 12 bases between. The V gene's germline CDR1 is DFQATT and CDR2 SNEGSKA (reference sequence).